A selection of T cell receptor beta chains follows, all from one sample in a study of radiation and T cells in renal cell carcinoma. Assay: immunoSEQ multiplex PCR; the TCRdb copy retains only in-frame clones and omits some. The data contain approximately 120,000 clones, around 80% of them seen just once; the ten biggest clones take up 3%. The specimen was blood, collected from a patient whose treatment included radiotherapy and nephrectomy. The receptors stem from a woman aged 55 to 70 with renal cell carcinoma. Both conserved end residues are trimmed from each CDR3.

v_call,cdr3_aa
TRBV27,ASSQSGTGYLIQETQY
TRBV27,ASSLVENTEAF
TRBV14,ASSQAWERKLF
TRBV4-3,ASSQDGDRAQF
TRBV5-1,ASGRDGNTEAF
TRBV7-9,ASSSDSRAGYT
TRBV4-3,ASSQDDSGNYGYT
TRBV19,ASSATGSASQPQH
TRBV6-5,ASSYMGLEAGELF
TRBV9,ASSPQPRAGGANEQF
TRBV5-8,ASSPGTGFGYGYT
TRBV9,ASSVDYHNEQF
TRBV28,ASRNWDREGYGYT
TRBV9,ASSVGVNTGELF
TRBV5-6,ASSLAGRSPSGNTIY
TRBV19,ASSIIRGPSVIAEAF
TRBV6-1,ASSDRVLYT
TRBV7-9,ASSFGTGDGYT
TRBV30,AWSAGQDNSPLH
TRBV2,ASSGTVVNTEAF
TRBV29-1,SGKQGALNTEAF
TRBV2,ASSVDHYPNYGYT
TRBV4-2,ASSQVTGGYYGYT